The 29 T cell receptor beta chains reported below all come from one sample, sequenced in a study of radiation and T cells in renal cell carcinoma. Time point given: blood 2 weeks post-SBRT. Documented treatment: 15 Gy SBRT to primary tumor, nephrectomy 4 weeks later. Assay: immunoSEQ multiplex PCR; the TCRdb copy retains only in-frame clones and omits some. The data show some 120,000 clones, approximately 78% seen once. The sample consisted of blood, taken from a patient whose treatment included radiotherapy and nephrectomy. The receptors were sampled from an older woman with renal cell carcinoma.

The rearrangement uses TRBV25-1 and TRBJ1-2, with D hard to call. The V end was cut by 6 bases, the J end by 2 bases, with 13 bases between. Germline V gene sequence: CDR1 MGHDK, CDR2 SYGVNS. This CDR3 has 14 amino acids. In DNA form, the CDR3 reads TGTGCCAGCAGACCCGCGACGGCAAACTATGGCTACACCTTC. The encoded protein is CASRPATANYGYTF.

There are a few counts of this clone. The CDR3 DNA follows: TGTGCCAGCAGTGAAGGCTTGACAGGGTATCAGCCCCAGCATTTT. Translation gives CASSEGLTGYQPQHF. This chain links TRBV2 with TRBJ1-5, with 7 positions matching TRBD1. The CDR3 is 15 residues long. With V trimmed by 1 base and J by 5 bases, 5 bases remained unmatched. Germline V gives CDR1 SNHLY, CDR2 FYNNEI. Drawing the rest from reference TRBV2 and TRBJ1-5, the complete variable domain is EPEVTQTPSHQVTQMGQEVILRCVPISNHLYFYWYRQILGQKVEFLVSFYNNEISEKSEIFDDQFSVERPDGSNFTLKIRSTKLEDSAMYFCASSEGLTGYQPQHFGDGTRLSIL.

This clone was seen just once. This chain connects TRBV6-5 to TRBJ2-3; no definite D call. V was pared by 1 base and J by 4 bases, with 9 bases between. Germline V gene sequence: CDR1 MNHEY, CDR2 SVGAGI. The CDR3 covers 14 residues. The CDR3 bases are TGTGCCAGCAGTTACTTAAACGGAGCAGATACGCAGTATTTT. Its translation is CASSYLNGADTQYF.

The chain links TRBV6-5 to TRBJ1-6, with 9 bases that match TRBD1. The CDR3 totals 16 residues. In germline, CDR1 is MNHEY, CDR2 SVGAGI. Unmatched junction bases numbered 3, after V lost 2 bases and J lost 4 bases. CDR3 protein: CASSYGTGQYNSPLHF. As DNA, the CDR3 is TGTGCCAGCAGTTACGGGACAGGGCAGTATAATTCACCCCTCCACTTT.

The chain joins TRBV4-2 to TRBJ2-7; D possibly corresponds to TRBD2 (6 bases). The CDR3 consists of 14 residues. V was clipped by 3 bases and J by 6 bases, with 15 bases between them. Per the germline V gene, CDR1 is LGHNA and CDR2 is YNFKEQ. DNA for the CDR3: TGTGCCAGCAGCCATGATGAGGAGGGAACCGAGCAGTACTTC. Translated, it gives CASSHDEEGTEQYF.

This chain joins TRBV16 and TRBJ2-7, with 10 positions matching TRBD1. V gave up 2 bases and J gave up 6 bases; unmatched junction bases: 7. The CDR3 contains 15 residues. In germline, CDR1 is KGHSY, CDR2 FQNENV. Written as DNA, the CDR3 is TGTGCCAGCAGCCAAAGGGACAGGGGCCTCGGCGAGCAGTACTTC. Residues: CASSQRDRGLGEQYF.

The V call is TRBV5-1, the J call TRBJ2-1; 9 nucleotides agree with TRBD2. The CDR3 consists of 17 residues. Unmatched junction bases numbered 9, after V lost 0 bases and J lost 5 bases. From germline, CDR1 is SGHRS and CDR2 YFSETQ. The CDR3 loop is CASSLVASGTRHNEQFF. CDR3 DNA sequence: TGCGCCAGCAGCTTGGTGGCTAGCGGGACTCGGCACAATGAGCAGTTCTTC.

The rearrangement uses TRBV6-1 and TRBJ2-4; 8 positions agree with TRBD2. J lost 7 bases, V lost 4 bases, and 12 bases had no gene match. The CDR3 has 16 amino acids. CDR1 is MNHNS, CDR2 SASEGT, per germline. CDR3 region: CASSGPSGGPGNIQYF. In DNA, the CDR3 is TGTGCCAGCAGTGGGCCCTCGGGGGGGCCTGGGAACATTCAGTACTTC.

This chain links TRBV19 with TRBJ1-3, with unresolved D. Germline lookup yields CDR1 LNHDA and CDR2 SQIVND (reference sequence). The CDR3 is made up of 15 amino acids. The V end lost 5 bases, the J end lost 4 bases, and 15 bases lay between the germline ends. CDR3 bases: TGTGCCAGTAGTGCCGTTAGAGGGTCCGGAAACACCATATATTTT. Protein sequence: CASSAVRGSGNTIYF.

The chain carries TRBV7-9 and TRBJ2-1; 11 bases are shared with TRBD2. The CDR3 covers 17 residues. V trimming: 1 base; J trimming: 6 bases; junction bases outside the gene matches: 8. Germline CDR1 is SEHNR and CDR2 is FQNEAQ (reference sequence). The CDR3 loop reads CASSLVFSSGRANEQFF. The CDR3 coding sequence is TGTGCCAGCAGCTTAGTTTTTAGTAGCGGGAGGGCCAATGAGCAGTTCTTC.

This clone was counted a few times. The CDR3 sequence is CSVEIELDTEAFF. The CDR3 nucleotides read TGCAGCGTTGAAATAGAACTGGACACTGAAGCTTTCTTT. The chain links TRBV29-1 to TRBJ1-1; D is unresolved. Trimming took off 2 bases at V and 3 bases at J, with 10 bases between the two ends. CDR3 length: 13 residues. Germline V lookup: CDR1 SQVTM, CDR2 ANQGSEA.

This rearrangement joins TRBV6-5 to TRBJ2-3; 7 bases fit TRBD2. CDR3 length: 16 amino acids. V was pared by 0 bases and J by 5 bases, with 8 bases of the junction left unmatched. CDR1 and CDR2 from the germline V gene are MNHEY and SVGAGI. The CDR3 here is CASSYSRSPGGDTQYF. The CDR3 coding sequence is TGTGCCAGCAGTTACTCACGTTCTCCGGGAGGAGATACGCAGTATTTT.

The rearrangement joins TRBV7-6 to TRBJ2-1; 10 positions agree with TRBD2. Unmatched junction bases numbered 7, after V lost 1 base and J lost 4 bases. Germline V gene sequence: CDR1 SGHVS, CDR2 FNYEAQ. This CDR3 comprises 17 residues. CDR3 in amino acids: CASSLVASGGVYNEQFF. The CDR3 coding sequence is TGTGCCAGCAGCTTAGTGGCTAGCGGGGGAGTATACAATGAGCAGTTCTTC. The variable domain in full, completed from reference TRBV7-6 and TRBJ2-1, reads GAGVSQSPRYKVTKRGQDVALRCDPISGHVSLYWYRQALGQGPEFLTYFNYEAQQDKSGLPNDRFSAERPEGSISTLTIQRTEQRDSAMYRCASSLVASGGVYNEQFFGPGTRLTVL.

The chain is built from TRBV6-5 and TRBJ1-5; the D is unclear. Germline loops: CDR1 MNHEY, CDR2 SVGAGI. The CDR3 covers 16 residues. With 3 bases removed from V and 5 bases from J, the gap between germline ends came to 17 bases. In nucleotides, the CDR3 is TGTGCCAGCAGTTATTTTGGGCCCGGCGGGGATCAGCCCCAGCATTTT. Translation: CASSYFGPGGDQPQHF.

The rearrangement uses TRBV5-1 and TRBJ1-1; a possible D gene is TRBD1 (5 bases). The CDR3 consists of 11 residues. V lost 6 bases to trimming and J lost 12 bases, with 15 bases between them. The germline gives CDR1 SGHRS, CDR2 YFSETQ. DNA of the CDR3: TGCGCCAGCACGGGAGGGACGGAGACTTTCTTT. Translation: CASTGGTETFF.

This chain uses TRBV19 with TRBJ1-5; the D is unclear. Trimming took 2 bases from V and 0 from J, leaving 11 bases between them. CDR1 is LNHDA, CDR2 SQIVND, per germline (reference sequence). CDR3 length: 16 residues. The CDR3: CASSINGGYSNQPQHF. CDR3 in DNA: TGTGCCAGTAGTATAAATGGAGGATATAGCAATCAGCCCCAGCATTTT.

This clone was seen a few times. This is likely a read error, given that the CDR3 carries no conserved phenylalanine or tryptophan at its end. Because the CDR3's place on the DNA is in doubt, the DNA is left out and the CDR3 is given as listed by TCRdb. This chain uses TRBV11-3 with TRBJ2-7; the table names TRBD1, a call not compared with the DNA. Inclusive of both ends, the CDR3 amounts to 8 amino acids. Germline assignment: CDR1 SGHNT and CDR2 YENEEA. The CDR3 region is CASSLEGL.

CDR3 bases: TGTGCCAGTAGGACAGCGAACCAAGAGACCCAGTACTTC. Amino acid sequence: CASRTANQETQYF. V and J are TRBV27 and TRBJ2-5; D is perhaps TRBD1 (6 bases). V lost 9 bases and J lost 0, with 11 bases in between. The CDR3 is 13 residues long. Germline V gene lookup returns CDR1 MNHEY and CDR2 SMNVEV (reference sequence).

The chain joins TRBV10-3 to TRBJ1-1; 8 bases fit TRBD1. Trimming cost V 8 bases and J 1 base; bases outside gene matches: 3. CDR1 ENHRY and CDR2 SYGVKD come from the germline V gene. CDR3 size: 13 residues. CDR3 sequence (DNA): TGTGCCATCGGGGACAGGCAGAACACTGAAGCTTTCTTT. This codes for CAIGDRQNTEAFF.

The gene calls are TRBV27 and TRBJ1-1; perhaps TRBD1 as D (5 bases). The CDR3 loop spans 15 amino acids. Germline lookup yields CDR1 MNHEY and CDR2 SMNVEV (reference sequence). Trimming pared 1 base from V and 5 bases from J, leaving 14 bases between. CDR3 nucleotide sequence: TGTGCCAGCAGTTTATATGGCAGGGAGAGGACTGAAGCTTTCTTT. This translates into CASSLYGRERTEAFF.

This clone was seen once. This chain connects TRBV28 to TRBJ2-3; 7 bases line up with TRBD1. The CDR3 covers 14 residues. The junction had 3 bases not matched to a gene; V was cut back by 4 bases and J by 2 bases. CDR1 MDHEN and CDR2 SYDVKM come from the germline V gene. The chain's CDR3 is CASSSQGTTDTQYF. The CDR3 DNA reads as TGTGCCAGCAGTTCACAGGGGACCACAGATACGCAGTATTTT.

The CDR3 is CASSWGVGAEQFF. The CDR3 DNA reads TGTGCCAGCAGTTGGGGCGTAGGGGCAGAGCAGTTCTTC. V usage is TRBV6-5 and J usage is TRBJ2-1; possibly TRBD1 for D (5 bases). V lost 4 bases and J lost 10, with 14 bases in between. The germline V gene encodes CDR1 MNHEY and CDR2 SVGAGI. The CDR3 has 13 amino acids.

The chain has TRBV9 and TRBJ1-5, with D uncertain. V lost 0 bases, J lost 6 bases, and 4 bases lay in between. Looked up from germline, CDR1 is SGDLS and CDR2 is YYNGEE. The CDR3 sequence is 12 residues long. The CDR3 loop reads CASSVGSQPQHF. Here the CDR3 DNA reads TGTGCCAGCAGCGTAGGGAGTCAGCCCCAGCATTTT.

The chain has TRBV4-1 and TRBJ2-7, with 8 bases that match TRBD1. This CDR3 contains 16 residues. Trimming at V came to 4 bases and at J to 5 bases, leaving 13 bases not matched to a gene. CDR1 is MGHRA, CDR2 YSYEKL, per germline. As DNA, the CDR3 is TGCGCCAGCAGCCCTACCAGGACAGGGATCCCCCACGAGCAGTACTTC. Residues: CASSPTRTGIPHEQYF.

In this sample, this clone turned up a few times. This chain uses TRBV5-1 with TRBJ1-1; D ambiguous. This CDR3 region has 15 residues. Germline assignment: CDR1 SGHRS and CDR2 YFSETQ. The V end was cut by 1 base, the J end by 4 bases, with 14 bases between. DNA for the CDR3: TGCGCCAGCAGCTTGAGTGGTGCTCTGGGCACTGAAGCTTTCTTT. Translation: CASSLSGALGTEAFF.

This clone has a handful of counts. The J gene is TRBJ1-5, the V gene TRBV9; D is possibly TRBD1 (6 bases). Trimming took 4 bases from V and 4 from J, leaving 9 bases between them. CDR1 SGDLS and CDR2 YYNGEE come from the germline V gene. CDR3 length: 13 amino acids. CDR3 amino acids: CASSQGPNQPQHF. The CDR3 DNA follows: TGTGCCAGCAGCCAGGGGCCAAATCAGCCCCAGCATTTT.

The gene calls are TRBV5-1 and TRBJ1-1; unclear D gene. CDR3 size: 14 residues. Germline-derived CDR1 and CDR2 are SGHRS and YFSETQ. Trimming pared 0 bases from V and 1 base from J, leaving 7 bases between. As DNA, the CDR3 is TGCGCCAGCAGCTTGGTTCGGGAGAACACTGAAGCTTTCTTT. This codes for CASSLVRENTEAFF. The full variable domain, with the rest looked up from reference TRBV5-1 and TRBJ1-1, is KAGVTQTPRYLIKTRGQQVTLSCSPISGHRSVSWYQQTPGQGLQFLFEYFSETQRNKGNFPGRFSGRQFSNSRSEMNVSTLELGDSALYLCASSLVRENTEAFFGQGTRLTVV.

The V gene is TRBV27, the J gene TRBJ2-7; a weak D match, TRBD2 (5 bases). Looked up from germline, CDR1 is MNHEY and CDR2 is SMNVEV (reference sequence). The V gene lost 3 bases and the J gene lost 7 bases, with 13 bases spanning the gap. The CDR3 has 13 residues. CDR3 in DNA: TGTGCCAGCAGTTTCGGCACTAGACGAGAGCAGTACTTC. As protein: CASSFGTRREQYF.

The rearrangement uses TRBV6-5 and TRBJ2-7, with 7 positions matching TRBD1. V shed 4 bases, J shed 4 bases, and the junction held 13 bases outside the gene matches. Per the germline V gene, CDR1 is MNHEY and CDR2 is SVGAGI. The CDR3 runs 16 residues. The CDR3 is CASSFDGQALGYEQYF. The DNA of the CDR3 is TGTGCCAGCAGTTTCGACGGACAGGCCCTCGGATACGAGCAGTACTTC.